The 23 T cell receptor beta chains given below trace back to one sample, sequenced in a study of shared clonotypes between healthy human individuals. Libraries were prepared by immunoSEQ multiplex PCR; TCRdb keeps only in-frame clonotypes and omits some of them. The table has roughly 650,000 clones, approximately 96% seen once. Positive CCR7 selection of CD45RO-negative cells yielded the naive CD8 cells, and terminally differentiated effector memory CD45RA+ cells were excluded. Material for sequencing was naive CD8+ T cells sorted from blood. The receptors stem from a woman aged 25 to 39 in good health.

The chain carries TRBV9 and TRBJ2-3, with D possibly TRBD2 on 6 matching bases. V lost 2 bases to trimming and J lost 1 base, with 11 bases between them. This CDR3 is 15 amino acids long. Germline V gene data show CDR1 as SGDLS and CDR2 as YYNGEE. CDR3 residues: CASSVRLARTDTQYF. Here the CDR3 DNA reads TGTGCCAGCAGCGTCAGGCTAGCGCGCACAGATACGCAGTATTTT.

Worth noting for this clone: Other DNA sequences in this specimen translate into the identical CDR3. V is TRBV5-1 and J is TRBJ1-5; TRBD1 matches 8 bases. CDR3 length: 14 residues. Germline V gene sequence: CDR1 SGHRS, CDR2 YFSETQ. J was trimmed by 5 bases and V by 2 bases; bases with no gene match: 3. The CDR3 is CASSLGQGDQPQHF. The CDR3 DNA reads TGCGCCAGCAGCTTAGGACAGGGCGATCAGCCCCAGCATTTT.

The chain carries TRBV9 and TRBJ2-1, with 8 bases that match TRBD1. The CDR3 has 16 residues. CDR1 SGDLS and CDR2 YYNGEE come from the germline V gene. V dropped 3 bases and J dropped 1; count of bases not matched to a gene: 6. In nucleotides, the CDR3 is TGTGCCAGCAGCGCGCTTTGGGACAGGTCCTACAATGAGCAGTTCTTC. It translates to CASSALWDRSYNEQFF.

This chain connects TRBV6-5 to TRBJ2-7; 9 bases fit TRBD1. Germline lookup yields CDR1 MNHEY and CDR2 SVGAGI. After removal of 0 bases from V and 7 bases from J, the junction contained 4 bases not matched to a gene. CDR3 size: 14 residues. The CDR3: CASSYSGTGYEQYF. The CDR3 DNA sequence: TGTGCCAGCAGTTACTCCGGGACAGGGTATGAGCAGTACTTC.

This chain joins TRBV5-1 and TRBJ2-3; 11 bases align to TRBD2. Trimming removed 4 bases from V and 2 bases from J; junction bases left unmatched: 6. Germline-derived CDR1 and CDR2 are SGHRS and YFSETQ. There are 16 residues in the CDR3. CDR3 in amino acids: CASSPRLAGSTDTQYF. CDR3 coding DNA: TGCGCCAGCAGCCCCCGACTAGCGGGATCCACAGATACGCAGTATTTT.

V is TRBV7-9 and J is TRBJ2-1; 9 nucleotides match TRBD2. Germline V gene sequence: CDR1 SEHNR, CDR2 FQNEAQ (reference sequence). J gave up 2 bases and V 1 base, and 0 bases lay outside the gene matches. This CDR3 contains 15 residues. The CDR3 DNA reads TGTGCCAGCAGCTTAGGCGGGAGGGCCTACAATGAGCAGTTCTTC. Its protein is CASSLGGRAYNEQFF.

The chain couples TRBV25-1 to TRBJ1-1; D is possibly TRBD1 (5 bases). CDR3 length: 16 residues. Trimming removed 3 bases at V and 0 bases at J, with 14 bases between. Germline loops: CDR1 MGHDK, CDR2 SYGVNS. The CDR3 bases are TGTGCCAGCAGTGATAGGGACCTGGGGATGAACACTGAAGCTTTCTTT. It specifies CASSDRDLGMNTEAFF.

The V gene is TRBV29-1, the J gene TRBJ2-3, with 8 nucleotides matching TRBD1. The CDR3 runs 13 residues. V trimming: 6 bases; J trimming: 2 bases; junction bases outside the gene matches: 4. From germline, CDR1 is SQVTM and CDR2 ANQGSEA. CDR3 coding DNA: TGCAGCGTCCGGACAGGGAACACAGATACGCAGTATTTT. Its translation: CSVRTGNTDTQYF.

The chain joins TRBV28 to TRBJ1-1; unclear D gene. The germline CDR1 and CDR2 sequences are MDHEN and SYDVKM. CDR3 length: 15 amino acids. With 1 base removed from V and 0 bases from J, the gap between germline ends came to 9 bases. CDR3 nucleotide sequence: TGTGCCAGCAGTTTATTTAGGTTAATGAACACTGAAGCTTTCTTT. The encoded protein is CASSLFRLMNTEAFF.

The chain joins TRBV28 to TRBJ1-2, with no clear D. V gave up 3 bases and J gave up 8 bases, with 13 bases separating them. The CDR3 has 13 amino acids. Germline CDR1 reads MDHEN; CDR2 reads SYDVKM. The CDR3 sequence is CASSFTHSQGYTF. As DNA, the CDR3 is TGTGCCAGCAGTTTTACCCACTCCCAAGGCTACACCTTC.

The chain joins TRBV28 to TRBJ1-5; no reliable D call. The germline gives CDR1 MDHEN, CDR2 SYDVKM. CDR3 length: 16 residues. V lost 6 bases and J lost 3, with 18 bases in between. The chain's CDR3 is CASSPFTGQYNQPQHF. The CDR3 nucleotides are TGTGCCAGCAGCCCATTTACCGGGCAGTACAATCAGCCCCAGCATTTT.

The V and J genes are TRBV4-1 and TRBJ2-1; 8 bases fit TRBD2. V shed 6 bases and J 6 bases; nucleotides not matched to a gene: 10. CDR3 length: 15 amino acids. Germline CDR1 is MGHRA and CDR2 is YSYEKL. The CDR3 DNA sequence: TGCGCCAGCAGACGTACTAGCGGCGGGGGCAATGAGCAGTTCTTC. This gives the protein CASRRTSGGGNEQFF.

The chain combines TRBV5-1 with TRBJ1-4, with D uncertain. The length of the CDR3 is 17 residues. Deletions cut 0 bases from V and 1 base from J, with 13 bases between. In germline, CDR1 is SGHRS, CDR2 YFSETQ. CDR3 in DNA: TGCGCCAGCAGCTTGGACAGTCCGTCGCAAACTAATGAAAAACTGTTTTTT. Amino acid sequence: CASSLDSPSQTNEKLFF.

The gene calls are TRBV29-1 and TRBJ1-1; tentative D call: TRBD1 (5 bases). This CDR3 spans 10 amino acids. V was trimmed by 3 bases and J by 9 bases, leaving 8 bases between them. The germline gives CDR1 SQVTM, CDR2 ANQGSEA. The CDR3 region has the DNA TGCAGCGTTGAGGACACGAAAGCTTTCTTT. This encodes CSVEDTKAFF. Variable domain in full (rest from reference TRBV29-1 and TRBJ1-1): SAVISQKPSRDICQRGTSLTIQCQVDSQVTMMFWYRQQPGQSLTLIATANQGSEATYESGFVIDKFPISRPNLTFSTLTVSNMSPEDSSIYLCSVEDTKAFFGQGTRLTVV.

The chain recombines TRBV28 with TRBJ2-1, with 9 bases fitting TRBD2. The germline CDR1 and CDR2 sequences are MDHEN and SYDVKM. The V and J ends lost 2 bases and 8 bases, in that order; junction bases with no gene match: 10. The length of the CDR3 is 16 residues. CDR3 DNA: TGTGCCAGCAGTTTAATACGGCGGGAGGGAGAAGATGAGCAGTTCTTC. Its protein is CASSLIRREGEDEQFF.

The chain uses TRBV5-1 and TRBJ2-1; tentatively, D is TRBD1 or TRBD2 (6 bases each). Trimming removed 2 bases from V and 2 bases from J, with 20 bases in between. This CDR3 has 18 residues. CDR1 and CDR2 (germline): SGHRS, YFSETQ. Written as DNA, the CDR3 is TGCGCCAGCAGCTTTAGTGGGGGGCAGGTTTCAACCTACAATGAGCAGTTCTTC. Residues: CASSFSGGQVSTYNEQFF.

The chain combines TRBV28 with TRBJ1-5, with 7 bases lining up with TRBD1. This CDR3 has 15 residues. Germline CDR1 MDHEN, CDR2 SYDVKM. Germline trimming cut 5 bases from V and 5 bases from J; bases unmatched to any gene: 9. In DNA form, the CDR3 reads TGTGCCAGCAGTCGCCGACAGGGATCGGATCAGCCCCAGCATTTT. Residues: CASSRRQGSDQPQHF. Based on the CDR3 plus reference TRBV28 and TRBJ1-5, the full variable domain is DVKVTQSSRYLVKRTGEKVFLECVQDMDHENMFWYRQDPGLGLRLIYFSYDVKMKEKGDIPEGYSVSREKKERFSLILESASTNQTSMYLCASSRRQGSDQPQHFGDGTRLSIL.

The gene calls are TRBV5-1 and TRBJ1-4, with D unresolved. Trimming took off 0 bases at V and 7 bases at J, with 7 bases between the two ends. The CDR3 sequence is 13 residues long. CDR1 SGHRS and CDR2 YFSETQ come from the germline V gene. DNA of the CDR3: TGCGCCAGCAGCTTGGGACTGGGTGAAAAACTGTTTTTT. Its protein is CASSLGLGEKLFF.

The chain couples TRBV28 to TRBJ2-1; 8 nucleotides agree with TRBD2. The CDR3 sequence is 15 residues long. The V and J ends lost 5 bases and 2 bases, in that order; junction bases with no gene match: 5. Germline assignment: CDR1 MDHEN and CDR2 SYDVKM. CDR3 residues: CASSLSGSAYNEQFF. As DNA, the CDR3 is TGTGCCAGCAGTCTGAGCGGGAGCGCCTACAATGAGCAGTTCTTC.

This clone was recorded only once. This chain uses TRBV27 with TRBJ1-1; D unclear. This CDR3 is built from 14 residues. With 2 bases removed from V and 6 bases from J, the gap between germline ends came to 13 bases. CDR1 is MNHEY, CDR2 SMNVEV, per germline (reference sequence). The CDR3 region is CASSLTGSLAEAFF. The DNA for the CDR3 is TGTGCCAGCAGTTTAACGGGGAGTTTGGCTGAAGCTTTCTTT.

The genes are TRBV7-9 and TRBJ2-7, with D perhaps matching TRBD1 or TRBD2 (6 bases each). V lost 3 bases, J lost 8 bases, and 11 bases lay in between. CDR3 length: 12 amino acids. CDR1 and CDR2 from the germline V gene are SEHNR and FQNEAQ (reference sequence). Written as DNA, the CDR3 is TGTGCCAGCAGCTTTTCGGGGGACAAGCAGTACTTC. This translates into CASSFSGDKQYF.

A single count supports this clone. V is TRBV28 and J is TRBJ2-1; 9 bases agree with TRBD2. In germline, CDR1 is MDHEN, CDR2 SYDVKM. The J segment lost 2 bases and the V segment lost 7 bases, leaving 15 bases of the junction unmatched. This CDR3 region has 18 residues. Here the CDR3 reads CASTSRDSGRIAYNEQFF. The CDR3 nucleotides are TGTGCCAGCACCTCGAGGGATAGCGGGAGAATCGCCTACAATGAGCAGTTCTTC.

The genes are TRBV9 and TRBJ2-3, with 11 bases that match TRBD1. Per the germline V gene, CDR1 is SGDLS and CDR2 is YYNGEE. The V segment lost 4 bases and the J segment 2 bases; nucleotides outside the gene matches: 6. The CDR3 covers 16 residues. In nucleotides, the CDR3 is TGTGCCAGCAGCCTACGGACAGGGGGCGTCACAGATACGCAGTATTTT. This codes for CASSLRTGGVTDTQYF.